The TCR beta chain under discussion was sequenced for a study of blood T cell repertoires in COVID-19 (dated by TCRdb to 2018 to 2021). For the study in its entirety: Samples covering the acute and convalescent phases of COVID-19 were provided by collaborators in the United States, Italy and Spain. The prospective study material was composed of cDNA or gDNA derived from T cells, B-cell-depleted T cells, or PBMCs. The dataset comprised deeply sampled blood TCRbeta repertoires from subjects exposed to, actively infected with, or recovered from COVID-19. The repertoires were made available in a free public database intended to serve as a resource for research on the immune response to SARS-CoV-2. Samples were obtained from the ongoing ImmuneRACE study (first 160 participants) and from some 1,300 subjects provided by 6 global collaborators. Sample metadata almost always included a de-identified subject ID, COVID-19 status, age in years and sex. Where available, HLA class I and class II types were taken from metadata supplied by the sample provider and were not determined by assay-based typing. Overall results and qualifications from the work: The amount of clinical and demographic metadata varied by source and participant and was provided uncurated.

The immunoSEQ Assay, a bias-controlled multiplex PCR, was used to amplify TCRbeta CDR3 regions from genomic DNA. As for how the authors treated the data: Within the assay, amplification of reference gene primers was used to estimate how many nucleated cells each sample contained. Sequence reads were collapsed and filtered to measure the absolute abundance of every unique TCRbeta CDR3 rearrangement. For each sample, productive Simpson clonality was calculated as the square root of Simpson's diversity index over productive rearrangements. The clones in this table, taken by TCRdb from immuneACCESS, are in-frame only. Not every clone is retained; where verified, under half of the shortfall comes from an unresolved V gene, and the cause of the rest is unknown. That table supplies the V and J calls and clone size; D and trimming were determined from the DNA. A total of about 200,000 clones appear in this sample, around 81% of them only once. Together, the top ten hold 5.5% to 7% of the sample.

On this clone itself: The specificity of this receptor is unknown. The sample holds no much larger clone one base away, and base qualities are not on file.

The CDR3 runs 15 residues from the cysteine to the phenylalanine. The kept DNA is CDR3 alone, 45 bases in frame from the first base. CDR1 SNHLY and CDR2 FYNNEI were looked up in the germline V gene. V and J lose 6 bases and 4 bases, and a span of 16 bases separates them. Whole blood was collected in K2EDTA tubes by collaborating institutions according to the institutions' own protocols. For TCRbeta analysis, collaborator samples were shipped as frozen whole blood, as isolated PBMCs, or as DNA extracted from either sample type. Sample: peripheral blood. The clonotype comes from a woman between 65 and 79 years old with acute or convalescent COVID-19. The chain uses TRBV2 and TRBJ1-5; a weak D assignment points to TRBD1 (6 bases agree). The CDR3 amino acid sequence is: CASSFEGGANQPQHF. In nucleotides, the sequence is TGTGCCAGCAGCTTCGAAGGGGGGGCGAATCAGCCCCAGCATTTT. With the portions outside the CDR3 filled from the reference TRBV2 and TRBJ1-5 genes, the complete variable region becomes EPEVTQTPSHQVTQMGQEVILRCVPISNHLYFYWYRQILGQKVEFLVSFYNNEISEKSEIFDDQFSVERPDGSNFTLKIRSTKLEDSAMYFCASSFEGGANQPQHFGDGTRLSIL.